This T cell receptor (beta chain) comes out of a study of blood T cells in healthy people across ages. Findings of the study overall: It was not possible, with unsorted PBMCs, to conclusively compare naive and antigen-experienced cells. Significant beta diversity loss was already apparent by age approximately 42, declining roughly linearly.

Trimming cost V 4 bases and J 0 bases, with 6 bases left between them. Looked up from germline, CDR1 is SNHLY and CDR2 is FYNNEI. This CDR3 is 13 amino acids long. A J-beta primer mix and a sample-barcoded 5' primer were used in a second PCR of roughly 6 to 11 cycles. Each CDR3 protein gets one entry after TCRdb re-called the 5' RACE reads with MiXCR. This sample carries over 600,000 distinct CDR3 sequences, around 41% of them seen once, and the ten largest clones take about 30%. Concerning this clonotype: Its cognate antigen is unknown.

This receptor was taken from a man older than 75 in good health. The material sequenced was blood. The gene calls are TRBV2 and TRBJ1-1; no clear D. Here the CDR3 DNA reads TGTGCCAGCAGTGCCGCCGTGAACACTGAAGCTTTCTTT. This codes for CASSAAVNTEAFF.